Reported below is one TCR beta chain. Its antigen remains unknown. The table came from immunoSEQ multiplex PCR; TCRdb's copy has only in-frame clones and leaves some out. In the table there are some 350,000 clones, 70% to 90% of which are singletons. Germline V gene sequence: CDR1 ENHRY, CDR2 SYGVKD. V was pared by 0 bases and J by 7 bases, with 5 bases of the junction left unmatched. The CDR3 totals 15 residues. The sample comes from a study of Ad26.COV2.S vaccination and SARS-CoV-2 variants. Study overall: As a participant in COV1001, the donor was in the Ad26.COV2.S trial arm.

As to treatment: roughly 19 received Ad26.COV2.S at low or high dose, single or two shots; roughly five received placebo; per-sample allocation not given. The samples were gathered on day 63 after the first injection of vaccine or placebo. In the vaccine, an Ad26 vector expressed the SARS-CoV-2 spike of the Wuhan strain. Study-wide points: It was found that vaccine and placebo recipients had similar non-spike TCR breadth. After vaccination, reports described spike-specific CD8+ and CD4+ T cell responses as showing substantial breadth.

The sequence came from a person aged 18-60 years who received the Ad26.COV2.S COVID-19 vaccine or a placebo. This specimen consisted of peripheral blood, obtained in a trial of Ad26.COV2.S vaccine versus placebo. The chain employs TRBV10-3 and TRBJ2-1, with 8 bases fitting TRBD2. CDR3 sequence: CAISESGLENNEQFF. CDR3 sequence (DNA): TGTGCCATCAGTGAGTCGGGACTAGAGAATAATGAGCAGTTCTTC.